Listed below are T cell receptor beta chains from one sample, sequenced in a study of T cells in Graves' hyperthyroidism and ophthalmopathy. TCRdb reprocessed the multiplex PCR reads via MiXCR and lists one record per CDR3 protein. The sample lists about 510,000 distinct CDR3 sequences, over 45% seen once, with about 45% in the top ten. What was sequenced was peripheral blood or thyroid tissue (not recorded which). The receptors stem from an adult woman with Graves' disease, either hyperthyroidism or ophthalmopathy (not recorded which). Each CDR3 is given with its conserved first and last residue. A D gene is named only where the DNA matches it firmly. The size field is filled for only some rows; it gives once, few, many or a size class.

size,J,V,D,DNA,CDR3
-,TRBJ1-1,TRBV14,-,TGTGCCAGCAGCCAAGGGATGGGGTATGGGAGCACTGAAGCTTTCTTT,CASSQGMGYGSTEAFF
-,TRBJ2-3,TRBV7-9,-,TGTGCCAGCAGCTCAGAGGCGGCAGATACGCAGTATTTT,CASSSEAADTQYF
once,TRBJ1-1,TRBV7-1,-,TGTGCCAGCAGCGAGGGCCCACGCGAAGCTTTCTTT,CASSEGPREAFF
-,TRBJ1-3,TRBV7-9,-,TGTGCCAGCAGCTTAGGGGATCCGACCGGAAACACCATATATTTT,CASSLGDPTGNTIYF
-,TRBJ1-2,TRBV29-1,-,TGCAGCGTTGAGACCCTCCGGGACTATGGCTACACCTTC,CSVETLRDYGYTF
-,TRBJ1-5,TRBV7-2,-,TGTGCCAGCAGCTTCGAAGGTTTACCGCCCCAGCATTTT,CASSFEGLPPQHF
-,TRBJ2-7,TRBV10-2,TRBD1,TGCGCCAGCAGTGAGTCTTGGGACAGCTACGAGCAGTACTTC,CASSESWDSYEQYF
-,TRBJ2-2,TRBV7-8,-,TGTGCTAGAGATGTCAGGGGCGCCGGGGAGCTGTTTTTT,CARDVRGAGELFF
-,TRBJ2-7,TRBV29-1,-,TGCAGCGTTCTGACAGAGAGCTCCTACGAGCAGTACTTC,CSVLTESSYEQYF
-,TRBJ1-2,TRBV11-3,-,TGTGCCAGCAGCGGACTAAAACGGGACAATAGGGGCTACACCTTC,CASSGLKRDNRGYTF
-,TRBJ1-1,TRBV20-1,-,TGCAGTGCTAGCAGGGTTCGCACTGAAGCTTTCTTT,CSASRVRTEAFF
-,TRBJ1-5,TRBV10-3,-,TGTGCCATCAGTTACTCTCAATATAGCAATCAGCCCCAGCATTTT,CAISYSQYSNQPQHF
-,TRBJ2-5,TRBV10-2,-,TGCGCCAGCAGTGAACCCGAAGGGCCCCAAGAGACCCAGTACTTC,CASSEPEGPQETQYF
-,TRBJ1-5,TRBV10-2,-,TGCGCCAGCAGTGAGTCGGGGTTATATAGCAATCAGCCCCAGCATTTT,CASSESGLYSNQPQHF
-,TRBJ2-7,TRBV5-1,-,TGCGCCAGCAGCCTCCATCGAGGGGATCTCGAGCAGTACTTC,CASSLHRGDLEQYF
-,TRBJ1-2,TRBV11-2,-,TGTGCCAGCAGCTTAGATCTGAGAGGTTCTGATGGCTACACCTTC,CASSLDLRGSDGYTF
many,TRBJ1-5,TRBV12-3/TRBV12-4,-,TGTGCCAGCAGTTTAAGAGGGAATGGCAATCAGCCCCAGCATTTT,CASSLRGNGNQPQHF
-,TRBJ1-2,TRBV2,-,TGTGCCAGCAGTGAACAGGTTGGGGGCTACACCTTT,CASSEQVGGYTF
many,TRBJ1-1,TRBV6-4,-,TGTGCCAGCAGCCACAGGGTCGGGTACACTGAAGCTTTCTTT,CASSHRVGYTEAFF
-,TRBJ1-2,TRBV7-2,-,TGTGCCAGCATATCGCTCGGGCACGGGGGGGGCTACACCTTC,CASISLGHGGGYTF
-,TRBJ2-7,TRBV29-1,-,TGCAGCGTTGCCGGCAGGGTTAACGAGCAGTACTTC,CSVAGRVNEQYF
once,TRBJ1-2,TRBV7-8,-,TGTGCCAGCAGCTTAGACACCGGGGCAGCTAACTATGGCTACACCTTC,CASSLDTGAANYGYTF
once,TRBJ1-4,TRBV7-8,-,TGTGCCAGCAGCCTCCGTGCAGGGGCAACTAATGAAAAACTGTTTTTT,CASSLRAGATNEKLFF
-,TRBJ2-7,TRBV10-3,TRBD2,TGTGCCATCAGTGAGAAGCCTAGCGGGGGCTACGAGCAGTACTTC,CAISEKPSGGYEQYF
-,TRBJ1-4,TRBV7-6,-,TGTGCCAGCAGCACGGGCCCCGAGGAAAAACTGTTTTTT,CASSTGPEEKLFF
few,TRBJ2-7,TRBV11-2,-,TGTGCCAGCAGCTTGGACGGAATCCTTTCCTACGAGCAGTACTTC,CASSLDGILSYEQYF
-,TRBJ1-1,TRBV3-1,-,TGTGCCAGCAGCAAACTCACCCGGGACACTGAAGCTTTCTTT,CASSKLTRDTEAFF
many,TRBJ1-1,TRBV7-3,-,TGTGCCAGCAGCTTAACATTGAACACTGAAGCTTTCTTT,CASSLTLNTEAFF
few,TRBJ1-5,TRBV20-1,TRBD1,TGCAGTGCCCGGGACAGAGCTGGGGGTAGCAATCAGCCCCAGCATTTT,CSARDRAGGSNQPQHF
-,TRBJ1-6,TRBV10-3,TRBD1,TGTGCCATCAGCACCGGGACAGGGGGCCAACGTTCACCCCTCCACTTT,CAISTGTGGQRSPLHF
-,TRBJ2-7,TRBV25-1,-,TGTGCCAGCAGTCTGGACGGGTACTACGAGCAGTACTTC,CASSLDGYYEQYF
-,TRBJ2-2,TRBV5-1,-,TGCGCCAGCACAGACGCAAGGGAGTCCGGGGAGCTGTTTTTT,CASTDARESGELFF
-,TRBJ1-3,TRBV7-3,-,TGTGCCAGTACCCCGACTGATGCCTCTGGAAACACCATATATTTT,CASTPTDASGNTIYF
many,TRBJ1-2,TRBV4-2,-,TGTGCCAGCAGCCAAGAGAGAGAGTTTGGCTACACCTTC,CASSQEREFGYTF
many,TRBJ2-5,TRBV20-1,TRBD2,TGCAGTGCTAGACAACCTAGCGGGAGCGGAGAGACCCAGTACTTC,CSARQPSGSGETQYF
-,TRBJ2-7,TRBV2,TRBD2,TGTGCCAGCAGGCTCACTAGCGGAACGTACTACGAGCAGTACTTC,CASRLTSGTYYEQYF
-,TRBJ1-1,TRBV19,-,TGTGCCAGTAGTACCTCGACACTGAACACTGAAGCTTTCTTT,CASSTSTLNTEAFF
many,TRBJ1-5,TRBV2,TRBD1,TGTGCCGGCGGACGACAGGGGACGAATCAGCCCCAGCATTTT,CAGGRQGTNQPQHF
many,TRBJ1-2,TRBV29-1,-,TGCAGCGTTGAGCACTCTGGCTACACCTTC,CSVEHSGYTF
-,TRBJ2-5,TRBV19,-,TGTGCCAGTAGGGATGGTCCACTCCGGGAGACCCAGTACTTC,CASRDGPLRETQYF
-,TRBJ1-2,TRBV2,-,TGTGCCAGCGCAGCTTTCCTGACGGGGGACGCCGGCTATGGCTACACCTTC,CASAAFLTGDAGYGYTF
few,TRBJ1-6,TRBV5-4,-,TGCGCCAGCAGCCAACAGGATCTTTTTGAGTATAATTCACCCCTCCACTTT,CASSQQDLFEYNSPLHF
-,TRBJ1-1,TRBV7-3,-,TGTGCCAGCAGACCACACGAAACCACTGAAGCTTTCTTT,CASRPHETTEAFF
-,TRBJ1-3,TRBV5-1,-,TGCGCCAGCCGGTTTCCGACGAGGACAGCTGGAAACACCATATATTTT,CASRFPTRTAGNTIYF
-,TRBJ2-2,TRBV7-9,-,TGTGCCAGCAGCTCGGACAACATAGGGGAGCTGTTTTTT,CASSSDNIGELFF
-,TRBJ2-2,TRBV7-8,TRBD2,TGTGCCAGCAGCTTAGTAATGACTAGCGGGAGTGGCACCGGGGAGCTGTTTTTT,CASSLVMTSGSGTGELFF
few,TRBJ1-2,TRBV18,-,TGTGCCAGCTCACCACTTCAGGGGTCCGTCCTAAACTATGGCTACACCTTC,CASSPLQGSVLNYGYTF
-,TRBJ2-5,TRBV7-9,-,TGTGCCAGCAGCGTGGCTAGAGGGAGTTGGGAGACCCAGTACTTC,CASSVARGSWETQYF
-,TRBJ2-7,TRBV20-1,TRBD2,TGCAGTGCTAGAGGGGGACTAGCGGGCACCCCCCCCTACGAGCAGTACTTC,CSARGGLAGTPPYEQYF
-,TRBJ2-2,TRBV5-4,TRBD1,TGTGCCAGCAGCCCAGAGACCGGGACAGCGTTGTTTTTT,CASSPETGTALFF
-,TRBJ2-7,TRBV20-1,TRBD2,TGCAGTGCTGGGGGGGAGCCCTACGAGCAGTACTTC,CSAGGEPYEQYF
-,TRBJ1-5,TRBV7-3,-,TGTGCCAGCAGCAGGGGGGAAGGAGAGACCCAGCATTTT,CASSRGEGETQHF
-,TRBJ2-5,TRBV12-3/TRBV12-4,-,TGTGCCAGCAGTCCCCTCCGGGAGACCCAGTACTTC,CASSPLRETQYF
-,TRBJ2-2,TRBV24-1,TRBD1,TGTGCCACCAGTAACCGGGACAGATCCACCGGGGAGCTGTTTTTT,CATSNRDRSTGELFF
-,TRBJ1-3,TRBV15,-,TGTGCCACCAGCAGAGTAGTGGGAGCAACTGGAAACACCATATATTTT,CATSRVVGATGNTIYF
many,TRBJ1-2,TRBV7-2,TRBD1,TGTGCCAGCAGCTCACAACCGGGACAGGGGTATGGCTACACCTTC,CASSSQPGQGYGYTF
once,TRBJ2-7,TRBV15,-,TGTGCCACCAGCAGAGGTAGGACAACCTTTGGGAACGAGCAGTACTTC,CATSRGRTTFGNEQYF
few,TRBJ2-7,TRBV28,-,TGTGCCAGCAGATCTGGTTACGAGCAGTACTTC,CASRSGYEQYF
-,TRBJ2-2,TRBV7-2,-,TGTGCCAGCAGCTCGATGGGGCAGTCGTGGTCCGGGGAGCTGTTTTTT,CASSSMGQSWSGELFF